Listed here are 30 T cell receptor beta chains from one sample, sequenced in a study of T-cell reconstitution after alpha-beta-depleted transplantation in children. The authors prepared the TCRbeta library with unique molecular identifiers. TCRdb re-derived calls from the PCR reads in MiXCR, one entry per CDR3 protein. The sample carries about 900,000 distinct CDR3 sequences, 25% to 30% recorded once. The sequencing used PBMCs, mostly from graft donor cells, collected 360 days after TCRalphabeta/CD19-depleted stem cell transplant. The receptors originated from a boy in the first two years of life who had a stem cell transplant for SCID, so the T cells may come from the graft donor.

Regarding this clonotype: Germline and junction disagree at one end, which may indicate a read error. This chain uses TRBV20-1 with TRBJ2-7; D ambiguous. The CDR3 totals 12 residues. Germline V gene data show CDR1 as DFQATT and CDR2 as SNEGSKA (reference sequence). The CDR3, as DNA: TGCAGTGCCAGAGTCGCGGTAAACGAGCAGTACTTC. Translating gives CSARVAVNEQYF.

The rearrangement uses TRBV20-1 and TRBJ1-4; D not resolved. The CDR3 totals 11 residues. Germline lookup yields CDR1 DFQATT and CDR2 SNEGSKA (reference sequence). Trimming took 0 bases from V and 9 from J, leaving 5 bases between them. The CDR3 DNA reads TGCAGTGCTAGAGATGTTCAAAAACTGTTTTTT. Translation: CSARDVQKLFF.

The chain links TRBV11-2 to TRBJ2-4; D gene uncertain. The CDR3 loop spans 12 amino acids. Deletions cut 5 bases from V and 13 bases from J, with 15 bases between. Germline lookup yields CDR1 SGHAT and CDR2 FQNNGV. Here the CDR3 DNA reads TGTGCCAGCAGCCCCGGTGGTCTTGTACAGTACTTC. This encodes CASSPGGLVQYF.

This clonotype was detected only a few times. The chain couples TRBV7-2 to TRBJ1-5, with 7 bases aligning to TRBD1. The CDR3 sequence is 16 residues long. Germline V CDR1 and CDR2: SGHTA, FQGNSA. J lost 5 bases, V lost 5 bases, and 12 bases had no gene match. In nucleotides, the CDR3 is TGTGCCAGCAGCCTCACCTTCAACAGGGGTGATCAGCCCCAGCATTTT. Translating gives CASSLTFNRGDQPQHF.

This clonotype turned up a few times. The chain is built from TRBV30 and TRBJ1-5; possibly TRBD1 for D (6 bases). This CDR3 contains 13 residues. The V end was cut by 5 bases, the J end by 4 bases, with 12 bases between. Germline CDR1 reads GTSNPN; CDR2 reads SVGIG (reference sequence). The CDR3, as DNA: TGTGCCTGGGCGGGACAAATTAATCAGCCCCAGCATTTT. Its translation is CAWAGQINQPQHF. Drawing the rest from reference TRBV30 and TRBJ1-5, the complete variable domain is SQTIHQWPATLVQPVGSPLSLECTVEGTSNPNLYWYRQAAGRGLQLLFYSVGIGQISSEVPQNLSASRPQDRQFILSSKKLLLSDSGFYLCAWAGQINQPQHFGDGTRLSIL.

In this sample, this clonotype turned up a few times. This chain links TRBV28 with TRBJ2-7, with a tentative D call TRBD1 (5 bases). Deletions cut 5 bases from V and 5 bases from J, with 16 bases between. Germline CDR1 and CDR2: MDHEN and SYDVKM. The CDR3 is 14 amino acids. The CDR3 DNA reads TGTGCCAGCAGTCCGGACAACCCGGCCCACGAGCAGTACTTC. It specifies CASSPDNPAHEQYF.

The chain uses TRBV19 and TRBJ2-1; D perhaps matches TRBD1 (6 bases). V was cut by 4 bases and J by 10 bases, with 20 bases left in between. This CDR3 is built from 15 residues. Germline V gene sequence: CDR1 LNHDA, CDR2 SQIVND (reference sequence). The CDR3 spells CASSKGTRPSNEQFF. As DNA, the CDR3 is TGTGCCAGTAGTAAAGGGACAAGACCTAGCAACGAGCAGTTCTTC.

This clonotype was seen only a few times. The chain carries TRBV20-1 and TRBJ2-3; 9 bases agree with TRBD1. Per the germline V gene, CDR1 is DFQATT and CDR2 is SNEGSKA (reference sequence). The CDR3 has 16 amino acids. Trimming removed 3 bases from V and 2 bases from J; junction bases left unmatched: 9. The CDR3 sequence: CSARAQGAPITDTQYF. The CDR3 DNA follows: TGCAGTGCTAGGGCACAGGGGGCCCCGATCACAGATACGCAGTATTTT.

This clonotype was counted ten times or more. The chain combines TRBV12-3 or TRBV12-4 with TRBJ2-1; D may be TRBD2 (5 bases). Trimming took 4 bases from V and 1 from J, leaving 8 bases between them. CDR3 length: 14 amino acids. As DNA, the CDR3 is TGTGCCAGCAGTTCGGGGTGGTCCTACAATGAGCAGTTCTTC. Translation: CASSSGWSYNEQFF.

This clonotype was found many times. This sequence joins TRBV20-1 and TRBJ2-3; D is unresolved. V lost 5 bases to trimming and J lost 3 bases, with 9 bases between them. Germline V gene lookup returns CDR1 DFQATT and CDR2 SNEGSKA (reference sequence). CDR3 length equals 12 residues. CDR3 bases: TGCAGTGCTTTAGGACCTACAGATACGCAGTATTTT. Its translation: CSALGPTDTQYF.

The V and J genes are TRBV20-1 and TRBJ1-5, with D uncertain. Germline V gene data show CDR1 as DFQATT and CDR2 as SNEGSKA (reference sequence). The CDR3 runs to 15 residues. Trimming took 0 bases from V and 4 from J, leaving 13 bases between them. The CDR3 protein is CSARDFLSSNQPQHF. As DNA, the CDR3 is TGCAGTGCTAGAGATTTCCTTTCCTCTAATCAGCCCCAGCATTTT.

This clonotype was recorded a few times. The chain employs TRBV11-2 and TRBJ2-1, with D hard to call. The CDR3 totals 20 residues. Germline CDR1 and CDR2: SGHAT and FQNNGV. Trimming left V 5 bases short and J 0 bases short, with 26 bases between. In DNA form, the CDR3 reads TGTGCCAGCAGCGTGACCCTTACTCCATACTACCGCAGCTCCTACAATGAGCAGTTCTTC. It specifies CASSVTLTPYYRSSYNEQFF. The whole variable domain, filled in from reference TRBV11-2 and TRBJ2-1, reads EAGVAQSPRYKIIEKRQSVAFWCNPISGHATLYWYQQILGQGPKLLIQFQNNGVVDDSQLPKDRFSAERLKGVDSTLKIQPAKLEDSAVYLCASSVTLTPYYRSSYNEQFFGPGTRLTVL.

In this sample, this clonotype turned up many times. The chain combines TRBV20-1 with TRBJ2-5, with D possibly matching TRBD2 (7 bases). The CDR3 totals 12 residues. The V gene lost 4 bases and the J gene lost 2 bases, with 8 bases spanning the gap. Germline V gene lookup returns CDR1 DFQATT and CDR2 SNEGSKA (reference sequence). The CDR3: CSAKGGQETQYF. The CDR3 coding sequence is TGCAGTGCTAAGGGGGGGCAAGAGACCCAGTACTTC.

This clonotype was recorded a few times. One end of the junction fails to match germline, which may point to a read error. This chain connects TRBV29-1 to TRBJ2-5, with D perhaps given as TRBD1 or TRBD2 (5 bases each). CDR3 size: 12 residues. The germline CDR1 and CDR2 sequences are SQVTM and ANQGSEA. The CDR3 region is CSADSDQETQYF. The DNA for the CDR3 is TGTAGCGCCGACAGCGACCAAGAGACCCAGTACTTC.

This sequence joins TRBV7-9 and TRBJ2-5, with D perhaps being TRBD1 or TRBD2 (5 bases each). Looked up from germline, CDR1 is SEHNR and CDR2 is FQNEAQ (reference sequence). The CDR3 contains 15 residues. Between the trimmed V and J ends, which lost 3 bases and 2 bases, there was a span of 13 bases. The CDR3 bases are TGTGCCAGCAGCTTTCGCAGGGACGGGCAAGAGACCCAGTACTTC. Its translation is CASSFRRDGQETQYF.

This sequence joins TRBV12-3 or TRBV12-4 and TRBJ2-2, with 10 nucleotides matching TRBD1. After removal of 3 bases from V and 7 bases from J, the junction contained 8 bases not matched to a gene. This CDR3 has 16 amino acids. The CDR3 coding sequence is TGTGCCAGCAGTTTCCCGGACAGGGGGACGGGCGGGGAGCTGTTTTTT. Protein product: CASSFPDRGTGGELFF.

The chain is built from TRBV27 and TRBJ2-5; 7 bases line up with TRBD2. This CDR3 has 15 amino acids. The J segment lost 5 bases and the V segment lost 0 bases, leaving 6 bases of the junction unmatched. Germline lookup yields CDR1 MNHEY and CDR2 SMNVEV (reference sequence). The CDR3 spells CASSLSAGVGETQYF. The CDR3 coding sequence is TGTGCCAGCAGTTTATCGGCGGGGGTTGGGGAGACCCAGTACTTC.

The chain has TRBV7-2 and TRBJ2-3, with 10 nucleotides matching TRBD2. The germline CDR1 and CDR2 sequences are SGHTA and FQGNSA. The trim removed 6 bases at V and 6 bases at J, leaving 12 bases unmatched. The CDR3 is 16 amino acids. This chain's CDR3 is CASRLPSGGAGDTQYF. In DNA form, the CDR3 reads TGTGCCAGCAGGTTACCCAGCGGGGGGGCCGGGGATACGCAGTATTTT.

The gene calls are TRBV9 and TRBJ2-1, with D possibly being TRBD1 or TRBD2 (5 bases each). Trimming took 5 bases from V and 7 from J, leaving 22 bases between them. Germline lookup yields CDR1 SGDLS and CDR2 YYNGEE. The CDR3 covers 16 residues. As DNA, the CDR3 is TGTGCCAGCAGTGAATCTCCCGGGGCCAACGGTAATGAGCAGTTCTTC. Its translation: CASSESPGANGNEQFF.

In DNA form, the CDR3 reads TGTGCCACCAGCAGAGAAGGGGCAGGGATCTACGAGCAGTACTTC. Translated: CATSREGAGIYEQYF. The gene calls are TRBV15 and TRBJ2-7; possibly TRBD1 for D (5 bases). The V end was cut by 0 bases, the J end by 3 bases, with 12 bases between. Germline V lookup: CDR1 LNHNV, CDR2 YYDKDF (reference sequence). The CDR3 sequence is 15 residues long. The full variable domain, rest sourced from reference TRBV15 and TRBJ2-7, is DAMVIQNPRYQVTQFGKPVTLSCSQTLNHNVMYWYQQKSSQAPKLLFHYYDKDFNNEADTPDNFQSRRPNTSFCFLDIRSPGLGDTAMYLCATSREGAGIYEQYFGPGTRLTVT.

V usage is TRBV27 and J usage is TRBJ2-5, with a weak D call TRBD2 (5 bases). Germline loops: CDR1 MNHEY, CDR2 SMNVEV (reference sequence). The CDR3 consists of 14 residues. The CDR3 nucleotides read TGTGCGGTGAGGGCAGGACTGTACCAAGAGACCCAGTACTTC. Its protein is CAVRAGLYQETQYF.

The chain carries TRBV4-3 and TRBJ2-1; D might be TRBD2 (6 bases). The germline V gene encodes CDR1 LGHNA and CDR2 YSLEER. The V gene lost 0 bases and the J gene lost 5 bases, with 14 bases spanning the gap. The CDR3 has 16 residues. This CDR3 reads CASSQEAQRADNEQFF. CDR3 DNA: TGCGCCAGCAGCCAAGAGGCCCAGCGGGCCGACAATGAGCAGTTCTTC.

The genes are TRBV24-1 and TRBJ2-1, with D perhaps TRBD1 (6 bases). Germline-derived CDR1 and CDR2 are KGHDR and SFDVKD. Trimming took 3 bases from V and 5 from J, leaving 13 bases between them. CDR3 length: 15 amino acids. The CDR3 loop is CATSDDRYLNNEQFF. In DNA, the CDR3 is TGTGCCACCAGTGATGACAGGTACCTCAACAATGAGCAGTTCTTC.

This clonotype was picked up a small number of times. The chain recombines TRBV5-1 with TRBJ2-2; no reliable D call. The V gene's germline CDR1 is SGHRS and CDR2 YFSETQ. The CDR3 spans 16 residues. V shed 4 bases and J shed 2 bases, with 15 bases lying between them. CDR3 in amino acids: CASSRWLTGNTGELFF. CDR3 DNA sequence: TGCGCCAGCAGCCGCTGGTTGACGGGTAACACCGGGGAGCTGTTTTTT.

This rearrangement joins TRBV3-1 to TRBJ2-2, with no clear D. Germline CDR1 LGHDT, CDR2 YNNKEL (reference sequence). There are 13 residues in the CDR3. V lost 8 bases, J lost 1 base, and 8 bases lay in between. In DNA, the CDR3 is TGTGCCAGCGACGCTTGGAACACCGGGGAGCTGTTTTTT. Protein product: CASDAWNTGELFF.

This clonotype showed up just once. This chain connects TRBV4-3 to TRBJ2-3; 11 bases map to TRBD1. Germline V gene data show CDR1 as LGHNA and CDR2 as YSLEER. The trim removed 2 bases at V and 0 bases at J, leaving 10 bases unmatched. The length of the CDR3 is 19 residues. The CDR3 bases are TGCGCCAGCAGCCAACCCCGGGACAGGGGGATTTTAAGCACAGATACGCAGTATTTT. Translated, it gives CASSQPRDRGILSTDTQYF.

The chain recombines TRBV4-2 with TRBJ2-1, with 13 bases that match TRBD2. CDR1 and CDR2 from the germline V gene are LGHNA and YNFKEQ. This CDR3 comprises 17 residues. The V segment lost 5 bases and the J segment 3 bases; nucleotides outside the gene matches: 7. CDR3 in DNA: TGTGCCAGCAGCTATGGGACTAGCGGGGCCGACTACAATGAGCAGTTCTTC. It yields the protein CASSYGTSGADYNEQFF.

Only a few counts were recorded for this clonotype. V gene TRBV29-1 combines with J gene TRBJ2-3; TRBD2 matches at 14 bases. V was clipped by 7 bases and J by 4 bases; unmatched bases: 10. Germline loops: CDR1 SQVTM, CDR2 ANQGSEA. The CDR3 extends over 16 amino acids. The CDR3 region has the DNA TGCAGCGGGCGCGGACTAGCGGGGGGAAAGGCAGATACGCAGTATTTT. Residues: CSGRGLAGGKADTQYF.

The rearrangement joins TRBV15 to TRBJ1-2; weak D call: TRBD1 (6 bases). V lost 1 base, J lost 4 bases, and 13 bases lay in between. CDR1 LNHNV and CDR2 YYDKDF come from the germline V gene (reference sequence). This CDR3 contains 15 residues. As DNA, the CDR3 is TGTGCCACCAGCAGAGTGAGTCAGGGGATCTATGGCTACACCTTC. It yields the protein CATSRVSQGIYGYTF.

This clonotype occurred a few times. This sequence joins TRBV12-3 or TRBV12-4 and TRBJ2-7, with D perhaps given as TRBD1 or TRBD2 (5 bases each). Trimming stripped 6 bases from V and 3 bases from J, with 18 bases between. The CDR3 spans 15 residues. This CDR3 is CASSKAGTGDYEQYF. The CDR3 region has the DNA TGTGCCAGCAGCAAAGCCGGGACCGGAGACTACGAGCAGTACTTC.